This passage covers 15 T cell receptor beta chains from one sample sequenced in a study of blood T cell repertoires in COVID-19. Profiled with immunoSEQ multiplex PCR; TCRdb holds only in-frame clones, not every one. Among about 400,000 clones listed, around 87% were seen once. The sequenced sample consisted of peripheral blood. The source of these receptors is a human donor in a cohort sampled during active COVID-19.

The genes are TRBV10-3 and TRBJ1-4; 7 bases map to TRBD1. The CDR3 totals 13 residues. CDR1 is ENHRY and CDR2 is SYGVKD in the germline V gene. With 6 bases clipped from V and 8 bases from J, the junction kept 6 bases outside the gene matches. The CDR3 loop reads CAIRAGGYEKLFF. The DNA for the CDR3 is TGTGCCATCAGAGCAGGGGGTTACGAAAAACTGTTTTTT.

The CDR3 coding sequence is TGTGCCAGCAGCGGGTCGTACAGGTTCCAAGAGACCCAGTACTTC. It translates to CASSGSYRFQETQYF. The chain uses TRBV6-5 and TRBJ2-5, with D perhaps TRBD1 (5 bases). Germline V CDR1 and CDR2: MNHEY, SVGAGI. The CDR3 extends over 15 amino acids. Deletions cut 6 bases from V and 1 base from J, with 15 bases between.

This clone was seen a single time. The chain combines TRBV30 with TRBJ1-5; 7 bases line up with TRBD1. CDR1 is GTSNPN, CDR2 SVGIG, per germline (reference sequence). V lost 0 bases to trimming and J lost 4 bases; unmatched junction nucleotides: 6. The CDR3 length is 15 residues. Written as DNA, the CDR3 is TGTGCCTGGAGTGTATGGGACAGTCCAAATCAGCCCCAGCATTTT. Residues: CAWSVWDSPNQPQHF.

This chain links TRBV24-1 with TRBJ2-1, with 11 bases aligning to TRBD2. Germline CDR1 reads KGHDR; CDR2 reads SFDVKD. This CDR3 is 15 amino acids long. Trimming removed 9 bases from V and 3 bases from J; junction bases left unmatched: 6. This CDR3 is CATHAGTSGYNEQFF. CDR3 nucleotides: TGTGCCACCCACGCCGGGACTAGCGGCTACAATGAGCAGTTCTTC.

The CDR3, as DNA: TGCGCCAGCAGCCAAGAAACCGGGACAGGGGGCGTTGAGCAGTTCTTC. This gives the protein CASSQETGTGGVEQFF. The chain recombines TRBV4-1 with TRBJ2-1, with TRBD1 identical over 12 bases. Germline trimming cut 0 bases from V and 9 bases from J; bases unmatched to any gene: 6. Germline V gene data show CDR1 as MGHRA and CDR2 as YSYEKL. This CDR3 has 16 amino acids.

The CDR3 region has the DNA TGTGCCAGCAGCTTAGAGGGGACAGGGAATATTGGCTACACCTTC. It yields the protein CASSLEGTGNIGYTF. This chain links TRBV13 with TRBJ1-2, with 9 positions matching TRBD1. V trimming: 1 base; J trimming: 7 bases; junction bases outside the gene matches: 7. The CDR3 totals 15 residues. Germline V gene data show CDR1 as PRHDT and CDR2 as FYEKMQ (reference sequence).

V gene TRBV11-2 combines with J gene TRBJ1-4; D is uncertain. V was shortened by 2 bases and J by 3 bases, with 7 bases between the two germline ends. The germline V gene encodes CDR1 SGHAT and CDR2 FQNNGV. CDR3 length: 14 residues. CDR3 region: CASSLLQSNEKLFF. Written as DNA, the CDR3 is TGTGCCAGCAGCTTACTACAGTCTAATGAAAAACTGTTTTTT.

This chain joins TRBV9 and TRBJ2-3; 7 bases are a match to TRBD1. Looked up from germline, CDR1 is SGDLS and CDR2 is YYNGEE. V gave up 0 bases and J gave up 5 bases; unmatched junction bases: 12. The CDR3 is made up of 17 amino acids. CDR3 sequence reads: CASSVATVTGSGDTQYF. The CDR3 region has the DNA TGTGCCAGCAGCGTAGCTACGGTGACAGGGTCGGGAGATACGCAGTATTTT.

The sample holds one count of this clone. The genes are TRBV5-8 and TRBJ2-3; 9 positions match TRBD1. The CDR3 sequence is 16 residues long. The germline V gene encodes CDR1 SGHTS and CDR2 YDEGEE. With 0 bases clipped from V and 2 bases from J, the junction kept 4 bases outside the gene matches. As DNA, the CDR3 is TGTGCCAGCAGCTTGGGGACAGGGGCATACACAGATACGCAGTATTTT. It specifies CASSLGTGAYTDTQYF.

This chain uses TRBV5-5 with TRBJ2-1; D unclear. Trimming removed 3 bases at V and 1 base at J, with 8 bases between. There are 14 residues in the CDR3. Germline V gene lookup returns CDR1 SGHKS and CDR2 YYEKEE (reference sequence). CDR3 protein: CASSSGLSYNEQFF. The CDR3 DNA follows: TGTGCCAGCAGCTCTGGGCTGTCCTACAATGAGCAGTTCTTC.

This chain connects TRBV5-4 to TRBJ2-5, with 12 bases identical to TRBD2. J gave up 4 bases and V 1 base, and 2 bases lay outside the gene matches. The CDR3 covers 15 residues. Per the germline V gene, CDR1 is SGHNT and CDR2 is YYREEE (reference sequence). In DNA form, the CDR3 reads TGTGCCAGCAGCTTGACTAGCGGGAGGACAGAGACCCAGTACTTC. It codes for CASSLTSGRTETQYF.

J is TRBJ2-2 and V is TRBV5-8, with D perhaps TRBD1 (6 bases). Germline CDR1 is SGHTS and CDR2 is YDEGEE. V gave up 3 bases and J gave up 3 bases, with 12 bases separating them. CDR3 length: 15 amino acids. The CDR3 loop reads CASSYGTKHTGELFF. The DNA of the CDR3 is TGTGCCAGCAGCTACGGGACAAAGCACACCGGGGAGCTGTTTTTT.

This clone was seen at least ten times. The DNA for the CDR3 is TGCGCCAGCAGCCAAGTAGTAGAGACTAGCGGGGTGGATACGCAGTATTTT. Translating it yields CASSQVVETSGVDTQYF. The J gene is TRBJ2-3, the V gene TRBV4-1; 11 positions agree with TRBD2. The trim removed 1 base at V and 6 bases at J, leaving 9 bases unmatched. The V gene's germline CDR1 is MGHRA and CDR2 YSYEKL. The CDR3 has 17 residues.

DNA for the CDR3: TGTGCCAGCAGCCAAGAAGTATTACAGGAAAACAACTATGGCTACACCTTC. Protein: CASSQEVLQENNYGYTF. The chain carries TRBV4-2 and TRBJ1-2; a weak D match, TRBD1 (5 bases). Germline values: CDR1 LGHNA, CDR2 YNFKEQ. This CDR3 comprises 17 residues. V lost 0 bases and J lost 2, with 16 bases in between.

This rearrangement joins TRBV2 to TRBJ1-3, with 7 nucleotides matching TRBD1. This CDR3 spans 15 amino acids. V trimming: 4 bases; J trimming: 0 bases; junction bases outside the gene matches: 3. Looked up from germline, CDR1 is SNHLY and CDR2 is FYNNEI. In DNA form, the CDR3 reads TGTGCCAGCAGTGGGGACAGATACTCTGGAAACACCATATATTTT. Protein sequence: CASSGDRYSGNTIYF. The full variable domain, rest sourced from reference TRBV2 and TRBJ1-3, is EPEVTQTPSHQVTQMGQEVILRCVPISNHLYFYWYRQILGQKVEFLVSFYNNEISEKSEIFDDQFSVERPDGSNFTLKIRSTKLEDSAMYFCASSGDRYSGNTIYFGEGSWLTVV.